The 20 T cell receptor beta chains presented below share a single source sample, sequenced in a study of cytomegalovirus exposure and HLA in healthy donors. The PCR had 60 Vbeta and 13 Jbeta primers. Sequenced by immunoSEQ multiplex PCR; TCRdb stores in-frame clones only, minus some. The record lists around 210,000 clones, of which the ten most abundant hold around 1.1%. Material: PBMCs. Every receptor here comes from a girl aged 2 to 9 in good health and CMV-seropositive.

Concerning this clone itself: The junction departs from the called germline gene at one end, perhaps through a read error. For the CDR3, the DNA is TGTACCAGCAGCCGAGACGGATTGACTTACGAGCAGTACTTC. It encodes CTSSRDGLTYEQYF. The chain joins TRBV11-3 to TRBJ2-7; D gene ambiguous. Per the germline V gene, CDR1 is SGHNT and CDR2 is YENEEA. There are 14 residues in the CDR3.

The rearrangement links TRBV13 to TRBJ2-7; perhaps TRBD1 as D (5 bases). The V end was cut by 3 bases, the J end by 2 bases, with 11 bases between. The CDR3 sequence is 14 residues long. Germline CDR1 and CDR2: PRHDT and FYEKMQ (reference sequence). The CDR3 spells CASSLGQEAYEQYF. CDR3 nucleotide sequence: TGTGCCAGCAGCTTGGGGCAGGAAGCCTACGAGCAGTACTTC. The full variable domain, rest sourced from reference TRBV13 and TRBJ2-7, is AAGVIQSPRHLIKEKRETATLKCYPIPRHDTVYWYQQGPGQDPQFLISFYEKMQSDKGSIPDRFSAQQFSDYHSELNMSSLELGDSALYFCASSLGQEAYEQYFGPGTRLTVT.

The CDR3 loop reads CAWSAPPYGYTF. Written as DNA, the CDR3 is TGTGCCTGGAGTGCCCCTCCCTATGGCTACACCTTC. The J gene is TRBJ1-2, the V gene TRBV30; D ambiguous. Germline lookup yields CDR1 GTSNPN and CDR2 SVGIG (reference sequence). V lost 1 base to trimming and J lost 4 bases, with 7 bases between them. CDR3 length: 12 amino acids.

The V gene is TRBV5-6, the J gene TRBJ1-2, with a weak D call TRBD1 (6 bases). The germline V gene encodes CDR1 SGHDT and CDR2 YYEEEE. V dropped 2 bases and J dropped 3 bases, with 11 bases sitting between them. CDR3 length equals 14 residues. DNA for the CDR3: TGTGCCAGCAGCTTAGGGGGAAGTCACTATGGCTACACCTTC. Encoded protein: CASSLGGSHYGYTF.

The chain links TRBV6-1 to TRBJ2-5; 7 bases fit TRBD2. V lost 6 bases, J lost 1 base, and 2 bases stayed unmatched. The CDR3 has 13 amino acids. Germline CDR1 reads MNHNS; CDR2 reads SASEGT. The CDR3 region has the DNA TGTGCCAGCAGGTCGGGGGGCCAAGAGACCCAGTACTTC. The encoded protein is CASRSGGQETQYF.

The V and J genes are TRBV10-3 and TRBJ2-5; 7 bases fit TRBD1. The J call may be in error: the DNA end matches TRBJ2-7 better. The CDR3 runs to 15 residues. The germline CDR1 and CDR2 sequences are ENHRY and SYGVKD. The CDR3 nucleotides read TGTGCCATCAGTCTACAGGGGATGTTTTCCTACGAGCAGTACTTC. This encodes CAISLQGMFSYEQYF.

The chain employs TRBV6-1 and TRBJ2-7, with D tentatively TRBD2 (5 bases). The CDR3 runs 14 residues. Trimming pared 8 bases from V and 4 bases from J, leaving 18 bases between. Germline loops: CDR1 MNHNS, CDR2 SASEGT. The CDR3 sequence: CASSSLYGVYEQYF. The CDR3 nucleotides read TGTGCCAGCTCGAGTTTATACGGGGTTTACGAGCAGTACTTC.

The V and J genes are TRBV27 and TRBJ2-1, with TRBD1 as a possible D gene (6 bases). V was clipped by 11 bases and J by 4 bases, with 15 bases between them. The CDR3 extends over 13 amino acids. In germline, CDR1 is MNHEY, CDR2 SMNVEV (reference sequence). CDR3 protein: CAAGRGSYNEQFF. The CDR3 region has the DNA TGTGCCGCCGGCAGGGGCTCATACAATGAGCAGTTCTTC.

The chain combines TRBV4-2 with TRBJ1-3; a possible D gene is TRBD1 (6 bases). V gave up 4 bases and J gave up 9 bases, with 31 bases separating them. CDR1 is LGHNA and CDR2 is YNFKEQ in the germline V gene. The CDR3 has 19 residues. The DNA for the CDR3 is TGTGCCAGCAGCCCAGAGCAGACAGGACCCGAAGCCCCACCGGTCACCATATATTTT. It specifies CASSPEQTGPEAPPVTIYF.

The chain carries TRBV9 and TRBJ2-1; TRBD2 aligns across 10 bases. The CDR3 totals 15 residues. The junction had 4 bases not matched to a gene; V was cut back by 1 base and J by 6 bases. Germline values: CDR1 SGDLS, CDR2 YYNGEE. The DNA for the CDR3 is TGTGCCAGCAGCGTACAGTCTAGCGGGAGCAATGAGCAGTTCTTC. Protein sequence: CASSVQSSGSNEQFF.

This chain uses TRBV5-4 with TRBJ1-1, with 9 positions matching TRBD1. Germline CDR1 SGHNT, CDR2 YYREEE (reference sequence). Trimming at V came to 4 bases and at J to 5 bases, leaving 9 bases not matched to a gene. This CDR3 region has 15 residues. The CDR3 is CASSPAGQGLTEAFF. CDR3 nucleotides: TGTGCCAGCAGCCCAGCAGGACAGGGGTTAACTGAAGCTTTCTTT.

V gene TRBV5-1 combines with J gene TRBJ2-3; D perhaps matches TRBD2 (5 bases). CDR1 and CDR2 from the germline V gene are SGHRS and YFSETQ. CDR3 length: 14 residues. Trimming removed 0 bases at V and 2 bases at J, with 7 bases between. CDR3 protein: CASSLGEFTDTQYF. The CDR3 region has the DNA TGCGCCAGCAGCTTGGGGGAGTTCACAGATACGCAGTATTTT.

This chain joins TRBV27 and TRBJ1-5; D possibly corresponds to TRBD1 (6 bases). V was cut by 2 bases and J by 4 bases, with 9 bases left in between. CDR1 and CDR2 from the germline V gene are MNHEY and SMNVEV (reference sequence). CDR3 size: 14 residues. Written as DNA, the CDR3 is TGTGCCAGCAGTTTAGGCAGGGGAAATCAGCCCCAGCATTTT. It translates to CASSLGRGNQPQHF.

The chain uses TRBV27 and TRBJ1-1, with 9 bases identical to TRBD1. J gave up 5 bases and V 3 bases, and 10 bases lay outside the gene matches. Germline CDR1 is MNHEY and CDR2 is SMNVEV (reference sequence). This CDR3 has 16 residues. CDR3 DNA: TGTGCCAGCAGTTTCGCGCCGGGACAGGGTCGAACTGAAGCTTTCTTT. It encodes CASSFAPGQGRTEAFF.

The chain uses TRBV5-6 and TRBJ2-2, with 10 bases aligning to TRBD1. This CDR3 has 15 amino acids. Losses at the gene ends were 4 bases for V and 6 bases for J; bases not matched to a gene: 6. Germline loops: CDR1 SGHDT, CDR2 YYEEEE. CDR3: CASSVSGTGAGELFF. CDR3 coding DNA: TGTGCCAGCAGCGTCTCCGGGACAGGGGCCGGGGAGCTGTTTTTT.

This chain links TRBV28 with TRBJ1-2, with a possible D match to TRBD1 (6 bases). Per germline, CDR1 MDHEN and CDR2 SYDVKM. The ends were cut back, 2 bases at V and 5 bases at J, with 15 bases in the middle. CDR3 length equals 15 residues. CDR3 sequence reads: CASSLIGQSFYGYTF. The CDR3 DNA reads TGTGCCAGCAGTTTAATCGGACAGAGCTTTTATGGCTACACCTTC.

The CDR3 loop is CASSRTGTTNYEQYF. The CDR3 region has the DNA TGTGCCAGCTCACGAACCGGGACAACCAACTACGAGCAGTACTTC. The chain couples TRBV18 to TRBJ2-7, with D perhaps matching TRBD1 (6 bases). Germline V gives CDR1 KGHSH, CDR2 LQKENI. This CDR3 has 15 residues. Trimming stripped 4 bases from V and 3 bases from J, with 16 bases between.

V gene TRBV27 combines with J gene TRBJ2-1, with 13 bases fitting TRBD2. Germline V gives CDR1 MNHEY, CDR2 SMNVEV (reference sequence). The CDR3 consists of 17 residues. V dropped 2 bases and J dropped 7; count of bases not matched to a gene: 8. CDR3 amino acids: CASSLRRTSGRVNEQFF. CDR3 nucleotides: TGTGCCAGCAGTTTACGTCGGACTAGCGGGAGAGTAAATGAGCAGTTCTTC.

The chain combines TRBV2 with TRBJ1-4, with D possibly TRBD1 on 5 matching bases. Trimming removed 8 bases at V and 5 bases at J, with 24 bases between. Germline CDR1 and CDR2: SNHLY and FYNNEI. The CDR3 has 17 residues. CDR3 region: CASRQSTLLWMNEKLFF. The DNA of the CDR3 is TGTGCCAGCCGACAGTCGACCTTACTGTGGATGAATGAAAAACTGTTTTTT.

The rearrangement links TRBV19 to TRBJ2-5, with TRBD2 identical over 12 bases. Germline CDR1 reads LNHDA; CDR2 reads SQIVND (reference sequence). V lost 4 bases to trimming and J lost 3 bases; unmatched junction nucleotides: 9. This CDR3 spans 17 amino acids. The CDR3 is CASSTTQTSGRKETQYF. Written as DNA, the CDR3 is TGTGCCAGTAGTACCACCCAAACTAGCGGGAGGAAAGAGACCCAGTACTTC.